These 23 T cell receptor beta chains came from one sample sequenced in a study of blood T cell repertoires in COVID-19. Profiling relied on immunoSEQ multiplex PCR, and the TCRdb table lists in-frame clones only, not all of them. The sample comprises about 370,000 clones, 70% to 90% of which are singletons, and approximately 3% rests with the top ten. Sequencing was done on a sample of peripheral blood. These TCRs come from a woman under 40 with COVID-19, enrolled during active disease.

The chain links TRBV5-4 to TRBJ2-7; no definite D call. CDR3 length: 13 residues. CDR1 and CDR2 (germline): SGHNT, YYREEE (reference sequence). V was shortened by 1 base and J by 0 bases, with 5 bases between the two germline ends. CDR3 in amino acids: CASSLMSSYEQYV. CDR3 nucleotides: TGTGCCAGCAGCTTGATGAGCTCCTACGAGCAGTACGTC.

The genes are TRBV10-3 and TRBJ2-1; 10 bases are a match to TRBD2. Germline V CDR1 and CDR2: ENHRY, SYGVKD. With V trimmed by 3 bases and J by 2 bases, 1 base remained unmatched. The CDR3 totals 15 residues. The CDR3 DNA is TGTGCCATCAGTGATACTAGCGGGGCCTACAATGAGCAGTTCTTC. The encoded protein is CAISDTSGAYNEQFF.

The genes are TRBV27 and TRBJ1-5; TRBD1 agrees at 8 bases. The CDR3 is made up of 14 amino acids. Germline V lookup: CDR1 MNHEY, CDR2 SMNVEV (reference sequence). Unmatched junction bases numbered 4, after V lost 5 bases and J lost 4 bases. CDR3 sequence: CASSRTGYNQPQHF. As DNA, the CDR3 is TGTGCCAGCAGTCGGACAGGGTATAATCAGCCCCAGCATTTT.

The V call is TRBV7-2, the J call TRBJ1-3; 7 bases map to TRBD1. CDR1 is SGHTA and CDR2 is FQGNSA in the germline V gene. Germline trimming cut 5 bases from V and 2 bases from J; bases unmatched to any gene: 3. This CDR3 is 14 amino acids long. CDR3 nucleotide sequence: TGTGCCAGCAGCGAGGGGACAGCTGGAAACACCATATATTTT. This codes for CASSEGTAGNTIYF.

The CDR3 nucleotides are TGTGCCAGCCGTTCCTTGGGACAGGGGGTACCTGGGGCCAACGTCCTGACTTTC. The encoded protein is CASRSLGQGVPGANVLTF. This chain uses TRBV2 with TRBJ2-6; TRBD1 aligns across 11 bases. CDR1 SNHLY and CDR2 FYNNEI come from the germline V gene. V lost 8 bases to trimming and J lost 2 bases; unmatched junction nucleotides: 11. The CDR3 is 18 residues long.

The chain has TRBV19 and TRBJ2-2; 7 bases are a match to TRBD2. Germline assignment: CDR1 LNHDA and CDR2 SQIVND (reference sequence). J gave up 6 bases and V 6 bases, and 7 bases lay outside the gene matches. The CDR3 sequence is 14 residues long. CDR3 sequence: CASRRTGGPGELFF. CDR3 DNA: TGTGCCAGTAGGAGGACGGGGGGTCCCGGGGAGCTGTTTTTT.

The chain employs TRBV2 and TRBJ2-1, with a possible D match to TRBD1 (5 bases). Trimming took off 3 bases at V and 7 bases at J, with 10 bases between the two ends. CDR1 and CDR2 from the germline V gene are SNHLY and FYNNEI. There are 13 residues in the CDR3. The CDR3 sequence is CASSDIGVNEQFF. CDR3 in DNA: TGTGCCAGCAGTGATATAGGGGTTAATGAGCAGTTCTTC. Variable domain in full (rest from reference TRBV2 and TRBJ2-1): EPEVTQTPSHQVTQMGQEVILRCVPISNHLYFYWYRQILGQKVEFLVSFYNNEISEKSEIFDDQFSVERPDGSNFTLKIRSTKLEDSAMYFCASSDIGVNEQFFGPGTRLTVL.

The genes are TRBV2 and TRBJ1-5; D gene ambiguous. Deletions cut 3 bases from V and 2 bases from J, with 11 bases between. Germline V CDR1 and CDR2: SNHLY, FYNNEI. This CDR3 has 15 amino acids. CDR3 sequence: CASSEAGMGNQPQHF. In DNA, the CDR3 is TGTGCCAGCAGTGAGGCGGGGATGGGCAATCAGCCCCAGCATTTT.

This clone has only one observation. The CDR3 coding sequence is TGTGCCAGCAGTTACTCCGCAGGGGTAAATCAGCCCCAGCATTTT. Translation gives CASSYSAGVNQPQHF. The V and J genes are TRBV6-5 and TRBJ1-5, with TRBD1 as a possible D gene (6 bases). This CDR3 has 15 amino acids. CDR1 and CDR2 from the germline V gene are MNHEY and SVGAGI. With 0 bases removed from V and 4 bases from J, the gap between germline ends came to 10 bases.

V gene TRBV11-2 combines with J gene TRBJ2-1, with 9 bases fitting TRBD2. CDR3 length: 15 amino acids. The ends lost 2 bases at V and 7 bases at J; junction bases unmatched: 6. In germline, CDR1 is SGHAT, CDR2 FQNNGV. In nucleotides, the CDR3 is TGTGCCAGCAGCTTACAAGCGGGAGGTACGAATGAGCAGTTCTTC. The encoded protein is CASSLQAGGTNEQFF. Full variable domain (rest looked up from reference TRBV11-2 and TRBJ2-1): EAGVAQSPRYKIIEKRQSVAFWCNPISGHATLYWYQQILGQGPKLLIQFQNNGVVDDSQLPKDRFSAERLKGVDSTLKIQPAKLEDSAVYLCASSLQAGGTNEQFFGPGTRLTVL.

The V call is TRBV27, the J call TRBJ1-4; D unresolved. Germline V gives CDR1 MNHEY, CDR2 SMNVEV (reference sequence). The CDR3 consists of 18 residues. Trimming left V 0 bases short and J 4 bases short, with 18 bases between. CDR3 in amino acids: CASSLSGGVGRLNEKLFF. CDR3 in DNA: TGTGCCAGCAGTTTATCGGGTGGGGTAGGGAGACTTAATGAAAAACTGTTTTTT.

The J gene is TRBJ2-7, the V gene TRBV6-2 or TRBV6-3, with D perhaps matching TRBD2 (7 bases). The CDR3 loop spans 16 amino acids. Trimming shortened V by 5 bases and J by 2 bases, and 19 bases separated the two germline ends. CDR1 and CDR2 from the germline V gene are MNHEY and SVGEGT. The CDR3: CASSAGAPMSPYEQYF. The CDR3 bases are TGTGCCAGCAGTGCGGGGGCCCCCATGTCCCCCTACGAGCAGTACTTC.

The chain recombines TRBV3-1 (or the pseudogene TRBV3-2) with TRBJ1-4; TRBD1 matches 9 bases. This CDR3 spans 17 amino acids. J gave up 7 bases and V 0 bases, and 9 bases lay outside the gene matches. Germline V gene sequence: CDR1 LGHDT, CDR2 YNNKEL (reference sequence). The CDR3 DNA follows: TGTGCCAGCAGCCAAGAGGGGACCGGGACAGGGACTGAAAAACTGTTTTTT. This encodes CASSQEGTGTGTEKLFF.

The CDR3 DNA is TGTGCCAGCTCACCTCTGTCGAACACCGGGGAGCTGTTTTTT. It translates to CASSPLSNTGELFF. V usage is TRBV18 and J usage is TRBJ2-2; D is uncertain. The germline V gene has CDR1 KGHSH and CDR2 LQKENI. V lost 3 bases and J lost 0, with 5 bases in between. The CDR3 totals 14 residues.

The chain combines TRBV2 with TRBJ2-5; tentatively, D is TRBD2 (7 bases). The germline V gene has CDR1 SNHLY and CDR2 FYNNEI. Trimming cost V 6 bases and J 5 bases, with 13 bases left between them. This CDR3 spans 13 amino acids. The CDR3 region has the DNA TGTGCCAGCAGATCGGGGGGCTCGGAGACCCAGTACTTC. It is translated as CASRSGGSETQYF.

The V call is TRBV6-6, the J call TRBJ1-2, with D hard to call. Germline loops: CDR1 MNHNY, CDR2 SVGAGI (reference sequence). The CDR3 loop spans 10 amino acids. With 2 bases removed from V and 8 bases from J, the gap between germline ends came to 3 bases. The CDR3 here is CASSYEGYTF. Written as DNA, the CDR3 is TGTGCCAGCAGTTACGAGGGCTACACCTTC.

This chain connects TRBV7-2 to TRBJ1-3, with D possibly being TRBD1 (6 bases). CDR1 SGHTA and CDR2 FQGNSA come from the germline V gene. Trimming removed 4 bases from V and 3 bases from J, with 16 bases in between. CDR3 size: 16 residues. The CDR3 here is CASSSGHTGLGNTIYF. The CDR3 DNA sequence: TGTGCCAGCAGCTCCGGTCACACAGGGCTTGGAAACACCATATATTTT.

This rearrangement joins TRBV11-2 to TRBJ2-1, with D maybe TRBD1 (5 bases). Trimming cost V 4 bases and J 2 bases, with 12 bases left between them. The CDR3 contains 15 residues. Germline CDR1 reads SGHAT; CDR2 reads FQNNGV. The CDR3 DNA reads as TGTGCCAGCAGCTCCCTTGAAGGGGCCTACAATGAGCAGTTCTTC. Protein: CASSSLEGAYNEQFF. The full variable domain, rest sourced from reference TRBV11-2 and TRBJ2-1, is EAGVAQSPRYKIIEKRQSVAFWCNPISGHATLYWYQQILGQGPKLLIQFQNNGVVDDSQLPKDRFSAERLKGVDSTLKIQPAKLEDSAVYLCASSSLEGAYNEQFFGPGTRLTVL.

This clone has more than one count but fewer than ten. This CDR3 is CASSLTRNQPQHF. The CDR3, as DNA: TGTGCCAGCAGCTTAACCAGGAATCAGCCCCAGCATTTT. The chain has TRBV7-9 and TRBJ1-5; no definite D call. The CDR3 length is 13 residues. Germline values: CDR1 SEHNR, CDR2 FQNEAQ (reference sequence). V was pared by 2 bases and J by 4 bases, with 6 bases between.

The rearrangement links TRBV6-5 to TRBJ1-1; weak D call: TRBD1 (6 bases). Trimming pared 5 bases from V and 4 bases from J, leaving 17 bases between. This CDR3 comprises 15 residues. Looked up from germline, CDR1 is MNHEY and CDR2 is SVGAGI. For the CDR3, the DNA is TGTGCCAGCAGTCCCCAGGCGGGGGGCCTCACTGAAGCTTTCTTT. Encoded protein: CASSPQAGGLTEAFF.

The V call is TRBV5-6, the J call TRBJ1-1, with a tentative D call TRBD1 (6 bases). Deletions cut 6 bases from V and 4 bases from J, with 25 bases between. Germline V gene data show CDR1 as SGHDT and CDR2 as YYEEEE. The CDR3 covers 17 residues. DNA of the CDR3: TGTGCCAGCACCATGGGGGGGACAAGGTTGATTGTCACTGAAGCTTTCTTT. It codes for CASTMGGTRLIVTEAFF. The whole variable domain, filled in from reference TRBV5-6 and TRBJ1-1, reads DAGVTQSPTHLIKTRGQQVTLRCSPKSGHDTVSWYQQALGQGPQFIFQYYEEEERQRGNFPDRFSGHQFPNYSSELNVNALLLGDSALYLCASTMGGTRLIVTEAFFGQGTRLTVV.

The CDR3 nucleotides read TGTGCCAGCAGTCTACAGGTGAACTATGGCTACACCTTC. This sequence encodes CASSLQVNYGYTF. The chain combines TRBV6-5 with TRBJ1-2; D possibly corresponds to TRBD1 (5 bases). This CDR3 comprises 13 residues. Germline V lookup: CDR1 MNHEY, CDR2 SVGAGI. V gave up 5 bases and J gave up 2 bases, with 9 bases separating them.

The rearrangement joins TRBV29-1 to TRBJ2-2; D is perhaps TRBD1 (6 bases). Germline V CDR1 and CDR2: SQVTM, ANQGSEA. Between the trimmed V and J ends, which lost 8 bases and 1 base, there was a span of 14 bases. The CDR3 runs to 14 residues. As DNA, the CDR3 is TGCAGCACCACGGGACAAAAGAACACCGGGGAGCTGTTTTTT. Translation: CSTTGQKNTGELFF.